The 25 T cell receptor beta chains presented below share a single source sample, sequenced in a study of T cells expressing NK-cell markers (TCRdb year 2020). Receptor amplification or capture employed 5' RACE. The sequencer was an Illumina HiSeq 2000. One entry per CDR3 protein sequence results from the TCRdb reprocessing of the reads, with DNA left out. The data table for this sample lists 150,000 to 180,000 distinct CDR3 sequences. The biggest ten clones account for roughly a third of the sample. The sample taken for sequencing was blood T cells: a sorted CD56 or NKG2C T cell subset, CD4+ or CD8+ T cells, or bulk PBMC T cells (not recorded which). Source of these receptors: a woman aged 50 to 60 in good health. Donor details come from another sample of the same person, matched by shared clones.

The chain is built from TRBV6-1 and TRBJ1-1. This CDR3 spans 17 amino acids. Germline V gives CDR1 MNHNS, CDR2 SASEGT. CDR3 in amino acids: CASSEEVRWDRNTEAFF.

This chain connects TRBV6-2 or TRBV6-3 to TRBJ2-3. The germline CDR1 and CDR2 sequences are MNHEY and SVGEGT. This CDR3 contains 12 residues. This CDR3 reads CASSYDADTQYF.

This chain joins TRBV12-5 and TRBJ2-2; as DNA is missing, the TRBD1 call by TCRdb cannot be tested. The CDR3 spans 15 residues. Germline assignment: CDR1 LGHNT and CDR2 FRNRAP. CDR3: CASGPGSGNTGELFF.

This chain connects TRBV30 to TRBJ1-1; the TCRdb D gene call, TRBD1, has no DNA to confirm it. This CDR3 is built from 13 residues. Looked up from germline, CDR1 is GTSNPN and CDR2 is SVGIG (reference sequence). The CDR3 sequence is CAWSLTANTEAFF. Complete variable domain (other parts from reference TRBV30 and TRBJ1-1): SQTIHQWPATLVQPVGSPLSLECTVEGTSNPNLYWYRQAAGRGLQLLFYSVGIGQISSEVPQNLSASRPQDRQFILSSKKLLLSDSGFYLCAWSLTANTEAFFGQGTRLTVV.

The chain uses TRBV5-1 and TRBJ2-2; there is no DNA to check the TCRdb D call of TRBD2. CDR1 SGHRS and CDR2 YFSETQ come from the germline V gene. The CDR3 has 17 residues. CDR3 protein: CATAPIASGRGTGELFF. Full variable domain (missing parts from reference TRBV5-1 and TRBJ2-2): KAGVTQTPRYLIKTRGQQVTLSCSPISGHRSVSWYQQTPGQGLQFLFEYFSETQRNKGNFPGRFSGRQFSNSRSEMNVSTLELGDSALYLCATAPIASGRGTGELFFGEGSRLTVL.

V is TRBV6-5 and J is TRBJ2-2. CDR3 length equals 16 residues. Germline loops: CDR1 MNHEY, CDR2 SVGAGI. The CDR3: CASSYSSSVVGGELFF.

V usage is TRBV7-9 and J usage is TRBJ2-3; lacking DNA, the TRBD2 call made by TCRdb goes unchecked. CDR1 and CDR2 (germline): SEHNR, FQNEAQ (reference sequence). The CDR3 runs to 19 residues. The CDR3 protein is CASSTDRLAVDTSTDTQYF.

The V and J genes are TRBV27 and TRBJ2-3; TCRdb's D gene call, TRBD1, goes unchecked for lack of DNA. Per germline, CDR1 MNHEY and CDR2 SMNVEV (reference sequence). CDR3 length equals 16 residues. The CDR3 loop is CASSFMRGGGTDTQYF.

V and J are TRBV5-1 and TRBJ2-7. The CDR3 has 16 amino acids. Germline values: CDR1 SGHRS, CDR2 YFSETQ. The chain's CDR3 is CASRGEVSESSYEQYF.

The CDR3 reads CATSDLLSEVQFF. The chain couples TRBV24-1 to TRBJ2-1; TCRdb calls TRBD2, which cannot be checked without DNA. The CDR3 totals 13 residues. Germline V gene sequence: CDR1 KGHDR, CDR2 SFDVKD.

The chain joins TRBV12-3 or TRBV12-4 to TRBJ2-5; with no DNA, the TCRdb D assignment of TRBD2 cannot be verified. The length of the CDR3 is 18 residues. CDR3: CASSVGTSGIYNQETQYF.

The chain couples TRBV7-2 to TRBJ2-2; TCRdb lists TRBD1, though no DNA is available to test this call. The CDR3 runs 18 residues. Germline values: CDR1 SGHTA, CDR2 FQGNSA. The CDR3: CASSFRVAAPLNTGELFF.

J is TRBJ1-1 and V is TRBV2; TCRdb calls TRBD1, which cannot be checked without DNA. The CDR3 sequence is 17 residues long. Germline V gives CDR1 SNHLY, CDR2 FYNNEI. The CDR3 region is CASTHGGQGFRNTEAFF.

This chain uses TRBV12-3 or TRBV12-4 with TRBJ2-1. The CDR3 covers 15 residues. The CDR3 loop is CASSFGFSTYNEQFF.

The V gene is TRBV6-4, the J gene TRBJ2-2. This CDR3 is 15 amino acids long. Germline loops: CDR1 MRHNA, CDR2 SNTAGT. CDR3 protein: CASSDSIGVGGELFF.

This rearrangement joins TRBV4-1 to TRBJ1-1; TCRdb returns TRBD1, unconfirmable since there is no DNA. CDR3 size: 15 residues. The germline gives CDR1 MGHRA, CDR2 YSYEKL. The CDR3 sequence: CASRRQGAPGTEAFF.

V and J are TRBV13 and TRBJ2-1. This CDR3 region has 12 residues. CDR1 is PRHDT and CDR2 is FYEKMQ in the germline V gene (reference sequence). The CDR3 here is CASSSYYNEQFF.

The chain carries TRBV7-9 and TRBJ2-7; with no DNA, the TCRdb D assignment of TRBD2 cannot be verified. Germline CDR1 reads SEHNR; CDR2 reads FQNEAQ (reference sequence). The CDR3 runs to 15 residues. The CDR3 loop is CASSFRGGSGYEQYF.

The CDR3 here is CASSYPRAGAINEQFF. This chain connects TRBV3-1 to TRBJ2-1; the TCRdb D gene call, TRBD2, has no DNA to confirm it. Germline CDR1 is LGHDT and CDR2 is YNNKEL (reference sequence). This CDR3 region has 16 residues.

This CDR3 reads CASSQVGRGPGTEAFF. The chain carries TRBV4-2 and TRBJ1-1. Germline V gives CDR1 LGHNA, CDR2 YNFKEQ. The CDR3 contains 16 residues.

The chain has TRBV19 and TRBJ1-1; TCRdb names TRBD1, which stays unverified in the absence of DNA. Germline V gene lookup returns CDR1 LNHDA and CDR2 SQIVND (reference sequence). CDR3 length: 13 residues. The chain's CDR3 is CASIREGDTEAFF.

This chain links TRBV27 with TRBJ2-1; the D gene TCRdb calls, TRBD2, cannot be checked with no DNA. This CDR3 comprises 16 residues. CDR1 and CDR2 from the germline V gene are MNHEY and SMNVEV (reference sequence). CDR3 protein: CASSTSGRHSYNEQFF.

This sequence joins TRBV19 and TRBJ2-1; TCRdb reports TRBD2, a call that lacks DNA to check it against. CDR1 LNHDA and CDR2 SQIVND come from the germline V gene (reference sequence). The CDR3 is 14 amino acids. CDR3 residues: CASSIGTSYNEQFF. Based on the CDR3 plus reference TRBV19 and TRBJ2-1, the full variable domain is DGGITQSPKYLFRKEGQNVTLSCEQNLNHDAMYWYRQDPGQGLRLIYYSQIVNDFQKGDIAEGYSVSREKKESFPLTVTSAQKNPTAFYLCASSIGTSYNEQFFGPGTRLTVL.

The rearrangement joins TRBV7-9 to TRBJ2-2; the D gene TCRdb calls, TRBD2, cannot be checked with no DNA. The CDR3 runs to 16 residues. Germline values: CDR1 SEHNR, CDR2 FQNEAQ (reference sequence). The CDR3 protein is CASSRTGTSPPGELFF.

This chain uses TRBV25-1 with TRBJ1-2; there is no DNA to check the TCRdb D call of TRBD1. Germline V gives CDR1 MGHDK, CDR2 SYGVNS. CDR3 length equals 13 residues. The CDR3 reads CASSEGGFYGYTF.